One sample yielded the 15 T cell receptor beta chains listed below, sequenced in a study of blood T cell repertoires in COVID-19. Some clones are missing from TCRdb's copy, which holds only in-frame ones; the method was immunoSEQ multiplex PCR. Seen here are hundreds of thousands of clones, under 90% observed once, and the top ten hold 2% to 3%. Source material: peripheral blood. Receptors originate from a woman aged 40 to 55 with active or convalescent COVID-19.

As DNA, the CDR3 is TGTGCCAGCAGCCCGACTAGTCTTGATACGCAGTATTTT. It is translated as CASSPTSLDTQYF. V is TRBV7-3 and J is TRBJ2-3; TRBD2 might be the D (6 bases). This CDR3 spans 13 amino acids. V was clipped by 5 bases and J by 6 bases, with 12 bases between them. The germline V gene has CDR1 SGHTA and CDR2 FQGTGA.

The CDR3 nucleotides read TGTGCCACCAGTGGGGGGGAGGGACCCATGAACACTGAAGCTTTCTTT. It encodes CATSGGEGPMNTEAFF. This chain uses TRBV15 with TRBJ1-1; weak D call: TRBD1 (5 bases). V was clipped by 6 bases and J by 0 bases, with 17 bases between them. There are 16 residues in the CDR3. Per germline, CDR1 LNHNV and CDR2 YYDKDF (reference sequence).

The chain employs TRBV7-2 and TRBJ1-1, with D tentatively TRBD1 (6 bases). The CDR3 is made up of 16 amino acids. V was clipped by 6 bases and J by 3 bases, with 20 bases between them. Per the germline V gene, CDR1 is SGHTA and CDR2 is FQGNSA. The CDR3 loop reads CASSWGQGARDTEAFF. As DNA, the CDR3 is TGTGCCAGCAGTTGGGGGCAAGGGGCACGCGACACTGAAGCTTTCTTT. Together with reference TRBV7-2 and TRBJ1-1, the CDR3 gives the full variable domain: GAGVSQSPSNKVTEKGKDVELRCDPISGHTALYWYRQSLGQGLEFLIYFQGNSAPDKSGLPSDRFSAERTGGSVSTLTIQRTQQEDSAVYLCASSWGQGARDTEAFFGQGTRLTVV.

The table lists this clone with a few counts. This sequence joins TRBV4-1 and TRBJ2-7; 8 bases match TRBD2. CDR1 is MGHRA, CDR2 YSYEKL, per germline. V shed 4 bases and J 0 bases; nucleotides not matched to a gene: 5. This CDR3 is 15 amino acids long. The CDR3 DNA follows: TGCGCCAGCAGCCGCGGCGGGGGGAGCTCCTACGAGCAGTACTTC. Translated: CASSRGGGSSYEQYF.

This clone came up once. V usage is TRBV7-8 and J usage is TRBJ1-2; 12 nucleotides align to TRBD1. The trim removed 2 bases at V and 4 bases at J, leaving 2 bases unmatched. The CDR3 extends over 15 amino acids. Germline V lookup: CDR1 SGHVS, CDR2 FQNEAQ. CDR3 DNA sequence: TGTGCCAGCAGCTTAACGGGACAGGGGGCCTATGGCTACACCTTC. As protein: CASSLTGQGAYGYTF.

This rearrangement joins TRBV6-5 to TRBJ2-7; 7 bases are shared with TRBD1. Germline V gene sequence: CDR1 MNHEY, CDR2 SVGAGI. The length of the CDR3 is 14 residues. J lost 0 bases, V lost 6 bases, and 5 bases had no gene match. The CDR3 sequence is CASSKGASSYEQYF. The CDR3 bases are TGTGCCAGCAGCAAGGGGGCTAGCTCCTACGAGCAGTACTTC.

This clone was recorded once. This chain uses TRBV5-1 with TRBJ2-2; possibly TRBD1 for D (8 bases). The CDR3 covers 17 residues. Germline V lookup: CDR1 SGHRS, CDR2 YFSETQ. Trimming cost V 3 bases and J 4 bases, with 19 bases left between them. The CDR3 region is CASSSDRGRTSTGELFF. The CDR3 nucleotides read TGCGCCAGCAGCTCCGACAGGGGTCGGACTAGCACCGGGGAGCTGTTTTTT.

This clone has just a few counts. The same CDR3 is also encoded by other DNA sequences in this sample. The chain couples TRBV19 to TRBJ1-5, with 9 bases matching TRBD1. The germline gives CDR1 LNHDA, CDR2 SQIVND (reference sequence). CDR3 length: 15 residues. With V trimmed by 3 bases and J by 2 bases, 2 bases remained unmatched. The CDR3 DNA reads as TGTGCCAGTAGTATCACAGGGGGCGGCAATCAGCCCCAGCATTTT. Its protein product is CASSITGGGNQPQHF.

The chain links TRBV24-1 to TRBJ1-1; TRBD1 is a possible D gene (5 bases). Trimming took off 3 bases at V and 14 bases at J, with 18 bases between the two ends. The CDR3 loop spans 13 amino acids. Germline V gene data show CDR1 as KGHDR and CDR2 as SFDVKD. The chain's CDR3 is CATSDPLGTGAFF. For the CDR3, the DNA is TGTGCCACCAGTGATCCCCTAGGGACGGGAGCGTTCTTT.

CDR3 coding DNA: TGCAGCGTAGGCGTGGGGGGGCGCGTAGCTGAAGCTTTCTTT. Translation gives CSVGVGGRVAEAFF. The chain combines TRBV29-1 with TRBJ1-1, with D maybe TRBD1 (6 bases). Germline values: CDR1 SQVTM, CDR2 ANQGSEA. This CDR3 region has 14 residues. V was clipped by 6 bases and J by 6 bases, with 20 bases between them.

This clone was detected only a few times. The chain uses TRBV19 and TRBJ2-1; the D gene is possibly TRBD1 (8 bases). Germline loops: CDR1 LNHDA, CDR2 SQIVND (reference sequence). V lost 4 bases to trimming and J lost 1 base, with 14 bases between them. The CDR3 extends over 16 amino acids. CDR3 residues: CASSRDRGGSYNEQFF. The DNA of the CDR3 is TGTGCCAGTAGTAGAGACAGGGGAGGGTCCTACAATGAGCAGTTCTTC.

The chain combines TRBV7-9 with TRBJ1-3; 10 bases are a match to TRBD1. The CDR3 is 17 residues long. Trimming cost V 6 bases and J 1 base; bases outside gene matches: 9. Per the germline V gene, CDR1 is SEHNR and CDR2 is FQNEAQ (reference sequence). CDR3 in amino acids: CASSRRGGQGSGNTIYF. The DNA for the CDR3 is TGTGCCAGCAGTCGCCGAGGGGGACAGGGGTCTGGAAACACCATATATTTT.

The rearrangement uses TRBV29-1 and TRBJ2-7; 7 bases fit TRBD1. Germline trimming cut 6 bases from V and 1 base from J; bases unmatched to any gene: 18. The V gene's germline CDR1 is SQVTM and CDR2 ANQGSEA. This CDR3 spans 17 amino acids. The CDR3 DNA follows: TGCAGCGTACAACCGGGACAGTCTCCTGGCAATTCCTACGAGCAGTACTTC. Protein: CSVQPGQSPGNSYEQYF.

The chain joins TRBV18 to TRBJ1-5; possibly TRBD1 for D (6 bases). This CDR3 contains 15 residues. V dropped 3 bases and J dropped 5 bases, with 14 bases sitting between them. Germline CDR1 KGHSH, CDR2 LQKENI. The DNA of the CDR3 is TGTGCCAGCTCACCCACAGGGCTCGGGGATCAGCCCCAGCATTTT. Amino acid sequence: CASSPTGLGDQPQHF.

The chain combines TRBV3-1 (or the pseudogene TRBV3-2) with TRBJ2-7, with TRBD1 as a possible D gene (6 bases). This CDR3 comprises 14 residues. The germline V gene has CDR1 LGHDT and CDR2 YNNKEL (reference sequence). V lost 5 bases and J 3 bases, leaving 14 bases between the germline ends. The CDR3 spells CASSLGHAVYEQYF. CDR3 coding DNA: TGTGCCAGCAGCTTGGGACACGCAGTCTACGAGCAGTACTTC.